Listed here are 3 T cell receptor beta chains from one sample, sequenced in a study of blood T cell repertoires in COVID-19. The protocol was immunoSEQ multiplex PCR, while the TCRdb copy is restricted to in-frame clones and leaves out a portion. Of about 300,000 clones listed, roughly nine tenths are singletons. The material sequenced was peripheral blood. These receptors were taken from a man younger than 35 with active or convalescent COVID-19.

The chain links TRBV7-6 to TRBJ1-3; weak D call: TRBD1 (5 bases). The V and J ends lost 5 bases and 2 bases respectively, with 13 bases between them. Germline-derived CDR1 and CDR2 are SGHVS and FNYEAQ. The CDR3 sequence is 15 residues long. CDR3 sequence reads: CASSVLDNAGNTIYF. CDR3 coding DNA: TGTGCCAGCAGCGTTTTGGACAACGCTGGAAACACCATATATTTT.

The J gene is TRBJ1-5, the V gene TRBV27; D is unclear. Trimming shortened V by 2 bases and J by 4 bases, and 9 bases separated the two germline ends. CDR3 length: 14 residues. In germline, CDR1 is MNHEY, CDR2 SMNVEV (reference sequence). The CDR3, as DNA: TGTGCCAGCAGTTTACTTTCGGGGAATCAGCCCCAGCATTTT. Translating it yields CASSLLSGNQPQHF.

The CDR3 spells CASSQGGTSGAYNEQFF. The CDR3 DNA reads TGCGCCAGCAGCCAAGGTGGGACTAGCGGGGCGTACAATGAGCAGTTCTTC. The chain recombines TRBV4-1 with TRBJ2-1; 13 bases align to TRBD2. This CDR3 is built from 17 residues. The V gene end was trimmed by 1 base and the J gene end by 4 bases; junction bases not matched to a gene: 4. Germline V lookup: CDR1 MGHRA, CDR2 YSYEKL.